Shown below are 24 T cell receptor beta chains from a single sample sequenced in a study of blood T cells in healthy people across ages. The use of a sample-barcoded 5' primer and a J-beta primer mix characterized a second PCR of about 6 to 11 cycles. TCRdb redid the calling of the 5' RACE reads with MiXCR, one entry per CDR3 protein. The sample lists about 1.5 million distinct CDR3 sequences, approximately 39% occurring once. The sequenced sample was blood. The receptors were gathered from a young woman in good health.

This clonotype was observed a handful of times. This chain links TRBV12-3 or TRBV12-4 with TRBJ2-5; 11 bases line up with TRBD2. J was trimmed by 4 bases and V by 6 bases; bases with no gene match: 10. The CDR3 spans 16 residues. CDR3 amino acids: CASSHTSGRGPETQYF. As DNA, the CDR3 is TGTGCCAGCAGCCATACTAGCGGGAGAGGCCCAGAGACCCAGTACTTC.

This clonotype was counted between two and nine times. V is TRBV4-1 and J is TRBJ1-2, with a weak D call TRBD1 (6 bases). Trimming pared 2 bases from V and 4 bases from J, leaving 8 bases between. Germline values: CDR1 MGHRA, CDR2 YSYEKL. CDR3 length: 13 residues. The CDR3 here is CASSQMDSYGYTF. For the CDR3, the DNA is TGCGCCAGCAGCCAAATGGACAGCTATGGCTACACCTTC.

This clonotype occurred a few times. CDR3 residues: CSARDPTTGEQYF. The CDR3 DNA reads TGCAGTGCTAGAGATCCAACGACCGGCGAGCAGTACTTC. V and J are TRBV20-1 and TRBJ2-7, with unresolved D. The CDR3 length is 13 residues. V lost 0 bases and J 6 bases, leaving 12 bases between the germline ends. The germline gives CDR1 DFQATT, CDR2 SNEGSKA (reference sequence).

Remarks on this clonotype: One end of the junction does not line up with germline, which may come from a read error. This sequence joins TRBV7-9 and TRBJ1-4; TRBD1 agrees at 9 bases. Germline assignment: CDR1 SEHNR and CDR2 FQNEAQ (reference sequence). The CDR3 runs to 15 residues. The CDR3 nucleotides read TGTGCCTGCAGTTATCCGGGACAGGGAGGTGAAAAACTGTTTTTT. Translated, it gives CACSYPGQGGEKLFF.

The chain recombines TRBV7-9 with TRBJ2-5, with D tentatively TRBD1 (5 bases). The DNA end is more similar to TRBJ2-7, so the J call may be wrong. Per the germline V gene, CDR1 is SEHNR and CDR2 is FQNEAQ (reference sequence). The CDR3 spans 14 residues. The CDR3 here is CASSLTRGYDEQYF. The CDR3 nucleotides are TGTGCCAGCAGCCTGACAAGGGGATACGACGAGCAGTACTTC.

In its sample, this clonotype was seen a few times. This chain's CDR3 is CASSQRAPFNEQFF. The CDR3 DNA follows: TGCGCCAGCAGCCAAAGGGCTCCGTTCAATGAGCAGTTCTTC. This sequence joins TRBV4-1 and TRBJ2-1; D is unclear. CDR3 length: 14 amino acids. With 2 bases removed from V and 6 bases from J, the gap between germline ends came to 11 bases. Germline CDR1 MGHRA, CDR2 YSYEKL.

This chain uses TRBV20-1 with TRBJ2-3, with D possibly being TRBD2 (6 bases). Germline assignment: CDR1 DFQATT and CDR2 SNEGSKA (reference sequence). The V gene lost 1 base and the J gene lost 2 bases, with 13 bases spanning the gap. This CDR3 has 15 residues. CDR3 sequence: CSARAPEGNTDTQYF. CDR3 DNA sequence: TGCAGTGCTAGAGCCCCGGAGGGAAACACAGATACGCAGTATTTT.

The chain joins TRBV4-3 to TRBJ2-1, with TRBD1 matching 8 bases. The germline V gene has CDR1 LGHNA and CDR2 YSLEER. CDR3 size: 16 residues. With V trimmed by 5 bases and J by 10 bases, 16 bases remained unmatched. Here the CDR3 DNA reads TGCGCCAGCAGCTACCTGGGTCGGACAGGGACCCACGAGCAGTTCTTC. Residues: CASSYLGRTGTHEQFF.

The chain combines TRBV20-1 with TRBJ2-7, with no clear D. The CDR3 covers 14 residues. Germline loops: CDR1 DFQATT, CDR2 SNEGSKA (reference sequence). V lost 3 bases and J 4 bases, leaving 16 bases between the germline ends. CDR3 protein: CSASTAQSWYEQYF. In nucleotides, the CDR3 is TGCAGTGCTAGTACGGCTCAGTCATGGTACGAGCAGTACTTC.

For the CDR3, the DNA is TGTGCCAGCAGCGTCACAGGAATTACCCTTGGCTACGAGCAGTACTTC. It codes for CASSVTGITLGYEQYF. The V gene is TRBV7-2, the J gene TRBJ2-7; D might be TRBD1 (5 bases). CDR3 length equals 16 residues. Trimming removed 5 bases at V and 3 bases at J, with 20 bases between. Germline V gene lookup returns CDR1 SGHTA and CDR2 FQGNSA.

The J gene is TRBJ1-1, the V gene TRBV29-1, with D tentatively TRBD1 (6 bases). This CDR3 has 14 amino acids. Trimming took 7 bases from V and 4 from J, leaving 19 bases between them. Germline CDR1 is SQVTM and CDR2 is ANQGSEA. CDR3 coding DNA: TGCAGCGGTGTAATACAGGGACGTAGCACTGAAGCTTTCTTT. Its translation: CSGVIQGRSTEAFF.

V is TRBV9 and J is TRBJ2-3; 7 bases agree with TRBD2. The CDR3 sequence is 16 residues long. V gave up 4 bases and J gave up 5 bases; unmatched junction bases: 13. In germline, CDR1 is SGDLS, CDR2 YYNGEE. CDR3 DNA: TGTGCCAGCAGCCGACCAAAAGCGGGGTCGGGAGATACGCAGTATTTT. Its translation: CASSRPKAGSGDTQYF.

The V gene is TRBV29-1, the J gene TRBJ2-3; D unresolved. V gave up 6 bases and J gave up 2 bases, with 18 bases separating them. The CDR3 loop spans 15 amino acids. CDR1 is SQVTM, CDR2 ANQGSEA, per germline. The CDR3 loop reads CSVRLTPRTTDTQYF. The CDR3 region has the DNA TGCAGCGTCCGCCTTACGCCTCGGACCACAGATACGCAGTATTTT.

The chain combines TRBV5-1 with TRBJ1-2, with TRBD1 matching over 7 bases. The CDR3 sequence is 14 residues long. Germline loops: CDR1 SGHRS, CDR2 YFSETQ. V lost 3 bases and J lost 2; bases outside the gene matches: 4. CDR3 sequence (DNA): TGCGCCAGCAGCTCAGAGGGACAGAACTATGGCTACACCTTC. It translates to CASSSEGQNYGYTF.

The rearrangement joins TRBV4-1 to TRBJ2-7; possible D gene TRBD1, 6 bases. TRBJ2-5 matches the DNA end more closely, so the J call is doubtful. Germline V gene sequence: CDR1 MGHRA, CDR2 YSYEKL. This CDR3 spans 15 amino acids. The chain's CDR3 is CASSQVGALQETQYF. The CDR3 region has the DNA TGCGCCAGCAGCCAAGTGGGGGCTCTTCAAGAGACCCAGTACTTC.

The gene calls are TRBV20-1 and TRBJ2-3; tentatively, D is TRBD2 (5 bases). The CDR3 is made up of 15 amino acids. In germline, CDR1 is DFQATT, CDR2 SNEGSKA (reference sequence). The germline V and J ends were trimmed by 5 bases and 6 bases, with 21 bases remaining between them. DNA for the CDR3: TGCAGTGCTGCCGAGGGCTCATTACGCCTTGATACGCAGTATTTT. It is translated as CSAAEGSLRLDTQYF.

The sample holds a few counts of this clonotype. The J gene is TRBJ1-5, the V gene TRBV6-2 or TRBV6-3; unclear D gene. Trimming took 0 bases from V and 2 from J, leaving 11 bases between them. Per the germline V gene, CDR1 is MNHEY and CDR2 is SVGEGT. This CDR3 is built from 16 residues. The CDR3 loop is CASSYSSGWGNQPQHF. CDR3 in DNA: TGTGCCAGCAGTTACTCTTCAGGATGGGGCAATCAGCCCCAGCATTTT.

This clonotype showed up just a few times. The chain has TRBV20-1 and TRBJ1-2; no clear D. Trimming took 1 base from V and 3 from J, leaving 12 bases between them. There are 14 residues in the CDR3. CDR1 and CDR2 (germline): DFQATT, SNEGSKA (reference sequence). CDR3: CSARVGPGDYGYTF. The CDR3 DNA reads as TGCAGTGCTAGAGTGGGCCCTGGAGACTATGGCTACACCTTC.

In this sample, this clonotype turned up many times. The CDR3 sequence: CASTSYGLAHNEQFF. The CDR3 region has the DNA TGTGCCAGCACCTCATACGGACTAGCGCACAATGAGCAGTTCTTC. The rearrangement joins TRBV7-2 to TRBJ2-1, with 9 bases matching TRBD2. CDR3 size: 15 residues. With V trimmed by 7 bases and J by 5 bases, 9 bases remained unmatched. The germline gives CDR1 SGHTA, CDR2 FQGNSA.

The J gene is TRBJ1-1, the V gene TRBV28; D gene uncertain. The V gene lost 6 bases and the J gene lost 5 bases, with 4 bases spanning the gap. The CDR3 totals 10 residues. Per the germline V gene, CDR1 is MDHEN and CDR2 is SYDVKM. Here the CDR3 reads CASRRTEAFF. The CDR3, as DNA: TGTGCCAGCAGGAGGACTGAAGCTTTCTTT.

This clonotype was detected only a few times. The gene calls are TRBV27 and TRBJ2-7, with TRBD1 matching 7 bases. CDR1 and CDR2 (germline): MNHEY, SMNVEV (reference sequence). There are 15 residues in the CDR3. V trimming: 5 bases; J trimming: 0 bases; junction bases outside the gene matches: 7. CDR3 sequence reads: CASSRYPGGSYEQYF. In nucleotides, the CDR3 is TGTGCCAGCAGTCGTTACCCAGGGGGCTCCTACGAGCAGTACTTC.

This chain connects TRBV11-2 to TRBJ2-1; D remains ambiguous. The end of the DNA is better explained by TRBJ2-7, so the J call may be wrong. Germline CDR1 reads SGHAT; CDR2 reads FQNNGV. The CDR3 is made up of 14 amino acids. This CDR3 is CASSLLDPYNEQYF. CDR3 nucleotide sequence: TGTGCCAGCAGCTTACTAGATCCGTACAATGAGCAGTACTTC.

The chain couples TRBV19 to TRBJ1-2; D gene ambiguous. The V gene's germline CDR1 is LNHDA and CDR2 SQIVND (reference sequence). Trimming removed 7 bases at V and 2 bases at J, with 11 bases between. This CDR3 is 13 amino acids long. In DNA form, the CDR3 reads TGTGCCAGTACGGATCGAAAGAACTATGGCTACACCTTC. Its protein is CASTDRKNYGYTF.

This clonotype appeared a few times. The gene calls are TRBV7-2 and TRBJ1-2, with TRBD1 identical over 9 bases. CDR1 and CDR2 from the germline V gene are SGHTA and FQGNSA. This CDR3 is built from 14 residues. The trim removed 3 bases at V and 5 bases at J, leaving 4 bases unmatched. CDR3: CASSLGQGRYGYTF. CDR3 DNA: TGTGCCAGCAGCTTGGGACAGGGTCGGTATGGCTACACCTTC.